These 14 T cell receptor beta chains originate from one sample sequenced in a study of T-cell memory formation after mild COVID-19. TCRdb reprocessed the 5' RACE reads via MiXCR and lists one record per CDR3 protein. In the table there are around 390,000 distinct CDR3 sequences, about 17% of which are singletons. The sample taken for sequencing was PBMCs or a T cell subset sorted from them (not recorded which). Source of these receptors: a man aged 18 to 30 who had mild COVID-19 (a few samples of this study predate the infection). Cell type and time point are not known.

This clonotype was observed a few times. The CDR3 loop is CASSSPTSGHYEQYF. CDR3 coding DNA: TGTGCCAGCAGCTCCCCGACTAGCGGACACTACGAGCAGTACTTC. This chain links TRBV7-2 with TRBJ2-7, with 9 positions matching TRBD2. This CDR3 comprises 15 residues. Germline values: CDR1 SGHTA, CDR2 FQGNSA. Unmatched junction bases numbered 7, after V lost 4 bases and J lost 3 bases.

Only a few counts were recorded for this clonotype. DNA for the CDR3: TGCGCCAGCAGCAGGAATCCTCTCGATAATTCACCCCTCCACTTT. It yields the protein CASSRNPLDNSPLHF. The J gene is TRBJ1-6, the V gene TRBV5-1; no reliable D call. The CDR3 runs 15 residues. Trimming pared 4 bases from V and 5 bases from J, leaving 13 bases between. Germline values: CDR1 SGHRS, CDR2 YFSETQ.

Many counts were recorded for this clonotype. The V and J genes are TRBV5-1 and TRBJ1-1; 7 nucleotides match TRBD1. The germline CDR1 and CDR2 sequences are SGHRS and YFSETQ. V shed 7 bases, J shed 8 bases, and the junction held 14 bases outside the gene matches. This CDR3 is 14 amino acids long. The CDR3 region is CASGSSQGQLEAFF. The CDR3 bases are TGCGCCAGCGGATCCTCCCAGGGACAGCTCGAAGCTTTCTTT.

In this sample, this clonotype turned up a few times. The V and J genes are TRBV11-2 and TRBJ2-3; 8 bases align to TRBD1. Germline loops: CDR1 SGHAT, CDR2 FQNNGV. The CDR3 sequence is 15 residues long. V gave up 5 bases and J gave up 4 bases; unmatched junction bases: 8. This CDR3 is CASSAPTGAADTQYF. CDR3 nucleotide sequence: TGTGCCAGCAGCGCGCCGACAGGGGCGGCAGATACGCAGTATTTT. The whole variable domain, filled in from reference TRBV11-2 and TRBJ2-3, reads EAGVAQSPRYKIIEKRQSVAFWCNPISGHATLYWYQQILGQGPKLLIQFQNNGVVDDSQLPKDRFSAERLKGVDSTLKIQPAKLEDSAVYLCASSAPTGAADTQYFGPGTRLTVL.

There are a few counts of this clonotype. The chain carries TRBV5-1 and TRBJ1-4; D is unresolved. Germline CDR1 reads SGHRS; CDR2 reads YFSETQ. V lost 1 base to trimming and J lost 4 bases, with 8 bases between them. This CDR3 is built from 14 residues. CDR3 loop: CASSLYGDNEKLFF. In nucleotides, the CDR3 is TGCGCCAGCAGCTTGTACGGTGATAATGAAAAACTGTTTTTT.

This clonotype was counted between two and nine times. The gene calls are TRBV20-1 and TRBJ2-7; TRBD2 aligns across 8 bases. The V gene's germline CDR1 is DFQATT and CDR2 SNEGSKA (reference sequence). The CDR3 covers 15 residues. V shed 7 bases and J 0 bases; nucleotides not matched to a gene: 11. The CDR3, as DNA: TGCAGTGTCCAGCCGGGGGGGCGACCCTCCTACGAGCAGTACTTC. This encodes CSVQPGGRPSYEQYF.

This clonotype was detected only a few times. The gene calls are TRBV4-2 and TRBJ2-1, with D uncertain. This CDR3 contains 13 residues. The V and J ends lost 4 bases and 6 bases respectively, with 10 bases between them. The V gene's germline CDR1 is LGHNA and CDR2 YNFKEQ. CDR3 region: CASSPISPNEQFF. CDR3 bases: TGTGCCAGCAGCCCCATTTCCCCCAATGAGCAGTTCTTC.

The J gene is TRBJ1-5, the V gene TRBV2; D ambiguous. V lost 7 bases, J lost 4 bases, and 11 bases lay in between. The CDR3 spans 13 residues. CDR1 SNHLY and CDR2 FYNNEI come from the germline V gene. The DNA for the CDR3 is TGTGCCAGCATGATGGGGAGGAATCAGCCCCAGCATTTT. This codes for CASMMGRNQPQHF.

This chain uses TRBV20-1 with TRBJ2-3; tentative D call: TRBD1 (6 bases). The CDR3 covers 14 residues. Germline CDR1 reads DFQATT; CDR2 reads SNEGSKA (reference sequence). V lost 6 bases, J lost 5 bases, and 18 bases lay in between. CDR3 residues: CSARQATDQDTQYF. In DNA form, the CDR3 reads TGCAGTGCGCGACAGGCGACTGATCAAGATACGCAGTATTTT.

This clonotype has just a few counts. This chain joins TRBV4-3 and TRBJ2-1, with no clear D. V lost 1 base and J lost 0, with 4 bases in between. The CDR3 consists of 14 residues. In germline, CDR1 is LGHNA, CDR2 YSLEER. The CDR3 loop is CASSQGASYNEQFF. The CDR3 DNA follows: TGCGCCAGCAGCCAAGGGGCCTCCTACAATGAGCAGTTCTTC.

Only a few counts were recorded for this clonotype. In DNA, the CDR3 is TGTGCCAGCAGCTTTTTGGGGACAGGGAATGAGCAGTTCTTC. Translation gives CASSFLGTGNEQFF. This sequence joins TRBV7-9 and TRBJ2-1, with 9 nucleotides matching TRBD1. The CDR3 is 14 amino acids. CDR1 and CDR2 from the germline V gene are SEHNR and FQNEAQ (reference sequence). V lost 3 bases and J lost 7; bases outside the gene matches: 4.

The table lists this clonotype with many counts. The chain combines TRBV6-2 or TRBV6-3 with TRBJ2-7, with 7 bases matching TRBD1. The V segment lost 6 bases and the J segment 2 bases; nucleotides outside the gene matches: 4. Germline V gene lookup returns CDR1 MNHEY and CDR2 SVGEGT. The CDR3 covers 13 residues. CDR3 nucleotide sequence: TGTGCCAGCAGCCTGGACAGGACCTACGAGCAGTACTTC. Protein: CASSLDRTYEQYF.

This clonotype has just a few counts. J is TRBJ2-5 and V is TRBV7-9, with TRBD2 as a possible D gene (6 bases). Trimming cost V 3 bases and J 2 bases, with 10 bases left between them. The length of the CDR3 is 14 residues. In germline, CDR1 is SEHNR, CDR2 FQNEAQ (reference sequence). This CDR3 reads CASSFAGNQETQYF. CDR3 DNA sequence: TGTGCCAGCAGCTTCGCGGGGAATCAAGAGACCCAGTACTTC.

This chain uses TRBV5-5 with TRBJ1-2; D ambiguous. Trimming removed 0 bases from V and 4 bases from J, with 7 bases in between. Germline V CDR1 and CDR2: SGHKS, YYEKEE (reference sequence). CDR3 size: 13 residues. The CDR3 reads CASSLGGFYGYTF. Here the CDR3 DNA reads TGTGCCAGCAGCTTGGGAGGTTTCTATGGCTACACCTTC.